Listed here is a single T cell receptor (beta chain). Participant age was about 18 to 100 years, and participants resided in roughly 24 US areas. Losses at the gene ends were 7 bases for V and 3 bases for J; bases not matched to a gene: 4. CDR1 and CDR2 from the germline V gene are SGHRS and YFSETQ. The CDR3 contains 14 residues. Source study methods: For nucleated cells, counts were estimated from reference gene primer amplification. Using immunoSEQ multiplex PCR, the repertoire was profiled, and TCRdb retains in-frame clones only, with some absent. That table supplies the V and J calls and clone size; D and trimming were determined from the DNA. Among about 240,000 clones listed, around 87% were seen once. The data originate from a study of blood T cell repertoires in COVID-19. Study-wide background: Researchers got acute and convalescent COVID-19 samples from the United States, Italy and Spain. Sources were T cells, B-cell-depleted T cells, or PBMCs; the material itself was cDNA or gDNA.

The sequencing input was PBMCs or T cells enriched from blood (not recorded which). The sequence was collected from a woman in her 40s with acute COVID-19. This rearrangement joins TRBV5-1 to TRBJ1-1; 12 bases line up with TRBD1. The CDR3 reads CASGTGGRDTEAFF. For the CDR3, the DNA is TGCGCCAGCGGGACAGGGGGCAGGGACACTGAAGCTTTCTTT.